This T cell receptor beta chain is from a study of blood T cell repertoires in COVID-19. Turning to the study itself: Sample material is recorded as cDNA or gDNA derived from T cells, B-cell-depleted T cells, or PBMCs.

The CDR3 is 16 amino acids. Germline lookup yields CDR1 MNHEY and CDR2 SMNVEV (reference sequence). The V gene lost 7 bases and the J gene lost 4 bases, with 21 bases spanning the gap. Per the original methods: It was from reference gene primer amplification that nucleated cell counts were estimated. Profiling relied on immunoSEQ multiplex PCR, and the TCRdb table lists in-frame clones only, not all of them. The D gene and trimming were derived from the DNA, and the V and J assignments and clone size from that table. The sample holds 380,000 or so clones, roughly 90% seen once. The specimen was peripheral blood. This receptor was taken from a middle-aged man with acute or convalescent COVID-19. J is TRBJ2-3 and V is TRBV27, with a weak D call TRBD1 (6 bases). CDR3 loop: CASTRARGKGPDTQYF. For the CDR3, the DNA is TGTGCCAGCACCCGGGCGAGGGGGAAGGGCCCAGATACGCAGTATTTT.